One T cell receptor (beta chain) is described in this entry. Its specificity is unknown. The data originate from a study of cytomegalovirus exposure and HLA in healthy donors. Study-wide points: As a later analysis revealed, the rate of TCR association differed by HLA locus, with DRB1 most and HLA-C fewest. The study put 150 to 200 TCR beta chains on its list as cytomegalovirus-associated. Reportedly, a later analysis found an Asian-associated ancestry cluster had fewer N-insertions than the roughly 700-donor mean. Cytomegalovirus status was reportedly diagnosed by the classifier with high sensitivity and specificity.

PCR primers comprised 60 Vbeta and 13 Jbeta primers. Assay used: immunoSEQ multiplex PCR; TCRdb lists only in-frame clones, some missing. The profile covers roughly 100,000 clones, with about 81% appearing a single time and about 1.9% taken by the ten largest. CDR1 MNHEY and CDR2 SMNVEV come from the germline V gene (reference sequence). The CDR3 has 14 amino acids. With V trimmed by 6 bases and J by 2 bases, 4 bases remained unmatched. The chain combines TRBV27 with TRBJ2-7, with TRBD1 identical over 10 bases. This clonotype was obtained from a man aged 25-40 years in good health and CMV-seronegative. Specimen: PBMCs. The CDR3: CASSLGTGAYEQYF. CDR3 DNA: TGTGCCAGCAGCCTCGGGACAGGGGCCTACGAGCAGTACTTC.